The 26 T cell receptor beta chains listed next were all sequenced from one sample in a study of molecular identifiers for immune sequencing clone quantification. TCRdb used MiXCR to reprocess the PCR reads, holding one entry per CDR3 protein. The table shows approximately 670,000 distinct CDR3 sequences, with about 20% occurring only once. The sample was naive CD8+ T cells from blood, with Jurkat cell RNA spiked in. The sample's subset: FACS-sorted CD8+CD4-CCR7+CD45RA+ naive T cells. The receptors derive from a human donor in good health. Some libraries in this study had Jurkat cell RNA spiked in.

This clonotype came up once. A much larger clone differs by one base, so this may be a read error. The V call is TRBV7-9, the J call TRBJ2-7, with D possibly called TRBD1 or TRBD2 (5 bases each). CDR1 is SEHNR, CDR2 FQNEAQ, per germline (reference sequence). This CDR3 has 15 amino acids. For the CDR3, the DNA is TGTGTCAGCAGCTTAGGTCGAGGGGCGGGCGACGAGCAGTACTTC. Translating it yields CVSSLGRGAGDEQYF.

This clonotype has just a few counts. The CDR3 protein is CASSTPNLGGNEQYF. Written as DNA, the CDR3 is TGTGCCAGCAGCACCCCTAATTTGGGGGGGAACGAGCAGTACTTC. The chain combines TRBV21-1 with TRBJ2-7; the table assigns TRBD1, which was not confirmed against the DNA. TRBV21-1 is designated a pseudogene. The CDR3 extends over 15 amino acids.

The CDR3 loop is CASSPATGGVTGELFF. The CDR3 DNA reads TGTGCCAGCAGCCCGGCGACAGGGGGAGTAACCGGGGAGCTGTTTTTT. The rearrangement joins TRBV7-9 to TRBJ2-2; 9 bases match TRBD1. The length of the CDR3 is 16 residues. Germline values: CDR1 SEHNR, CDR2 FQNEAQ (reference sequence). Germline trimming cut 5 bases from V and 5 bases from J; bases unmatched to any gene: 9.

CDR3 DNA sequence: TGTGCCAGCAGCCCAGGTACCACAGACCAAGCTCAAGAGCTAGCGGGAGTTTCCTACGAGCAGTACTTC. This encodes CASSPGTTDQAQELAGVSYEQYF. The chain recombines TRBV2 with TRBJ2-7; 10 bases are shared with TRBD2. The CDR3 is 23 amino acids. Germline CDR1 is SNHLY and CDR2 is FYNNEI. V lost 6 bases, J lost 1 base, and 30 bases stayed unmatched.

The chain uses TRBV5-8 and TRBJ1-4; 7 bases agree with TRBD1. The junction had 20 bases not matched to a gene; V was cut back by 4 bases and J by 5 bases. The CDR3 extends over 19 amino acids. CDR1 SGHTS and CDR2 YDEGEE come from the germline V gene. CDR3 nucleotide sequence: TGTGCCAGCAGCACGCCTCACTCGTCAGGGACAGCTGTGAATGAAAAACTGTTTTTT. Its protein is CASSTPHSSGTAVNEKLFF.

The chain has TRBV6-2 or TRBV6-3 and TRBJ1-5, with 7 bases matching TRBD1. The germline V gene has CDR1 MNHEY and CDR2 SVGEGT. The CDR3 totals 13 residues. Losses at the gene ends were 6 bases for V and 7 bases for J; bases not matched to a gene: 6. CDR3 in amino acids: CASSLQGEQPQHF. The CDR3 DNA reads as TGTGCCAGCAGCCTTCAGGGGGAACAGCCCCAGCATTTT.

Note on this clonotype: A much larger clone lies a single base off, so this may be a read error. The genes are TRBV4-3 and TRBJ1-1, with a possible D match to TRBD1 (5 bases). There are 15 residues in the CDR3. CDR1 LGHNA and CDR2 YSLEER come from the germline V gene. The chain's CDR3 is CASSQDNRMNTEALF. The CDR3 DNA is TGCGCCAGCAGCCAAGATAACAGGATGAACACTGAAGCTCTCTTT.

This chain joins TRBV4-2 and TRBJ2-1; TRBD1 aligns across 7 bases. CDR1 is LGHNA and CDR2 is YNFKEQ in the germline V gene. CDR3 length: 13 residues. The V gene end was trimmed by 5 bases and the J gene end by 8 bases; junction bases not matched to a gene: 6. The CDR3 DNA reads TGTGCCAGCAGCGAGACCGGGACAGATGAGCAGTTCTTC. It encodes CASSETGTDEQFF.

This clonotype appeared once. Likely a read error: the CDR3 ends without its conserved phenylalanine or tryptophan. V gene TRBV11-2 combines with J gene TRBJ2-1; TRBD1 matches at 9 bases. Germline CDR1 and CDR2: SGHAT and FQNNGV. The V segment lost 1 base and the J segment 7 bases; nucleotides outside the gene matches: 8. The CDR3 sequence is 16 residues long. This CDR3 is CASSLGYTGGSNEQFL. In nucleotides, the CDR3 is TGTGCCAGCAGCTTAGGTTACACAGGGGGCTCGAATGAGCAGTTCCTC.

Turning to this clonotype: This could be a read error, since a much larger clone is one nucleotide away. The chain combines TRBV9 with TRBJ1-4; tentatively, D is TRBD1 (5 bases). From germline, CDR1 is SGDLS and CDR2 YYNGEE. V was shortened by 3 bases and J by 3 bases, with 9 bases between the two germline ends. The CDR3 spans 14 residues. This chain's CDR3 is CASSAGSANEKLFF. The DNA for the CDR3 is TGTGCCAGCAGCGCAGGGTCTGCTAATGAAAAACTGTTTTTT.

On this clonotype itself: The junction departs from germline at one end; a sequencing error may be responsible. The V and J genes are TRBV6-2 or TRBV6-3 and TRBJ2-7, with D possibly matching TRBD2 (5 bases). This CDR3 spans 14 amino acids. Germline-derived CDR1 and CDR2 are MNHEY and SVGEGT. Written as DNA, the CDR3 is TGTGCCAGCAGCCACGGGGTTAGCTCCTACGAGCAGTGCTTC. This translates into CASSHGVSSYEQCF.

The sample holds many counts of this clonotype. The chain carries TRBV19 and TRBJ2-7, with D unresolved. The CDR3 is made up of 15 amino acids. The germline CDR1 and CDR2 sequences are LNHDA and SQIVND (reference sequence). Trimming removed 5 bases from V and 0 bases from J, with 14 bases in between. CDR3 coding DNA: TGTGCCAGTAGTTCCCCCGACAAGGACTCCTACGAGCAGTACTTC. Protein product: CASSSPDKDSYEQYF.

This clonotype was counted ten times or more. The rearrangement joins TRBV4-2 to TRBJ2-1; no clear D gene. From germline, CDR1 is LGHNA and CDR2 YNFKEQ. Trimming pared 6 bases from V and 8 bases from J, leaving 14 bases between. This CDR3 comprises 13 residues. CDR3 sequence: CASSPEVRDEQFF. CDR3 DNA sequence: TGTGCCAGCAGTCCGGAAGTTCGGGATGAGCAGTTCTTC.

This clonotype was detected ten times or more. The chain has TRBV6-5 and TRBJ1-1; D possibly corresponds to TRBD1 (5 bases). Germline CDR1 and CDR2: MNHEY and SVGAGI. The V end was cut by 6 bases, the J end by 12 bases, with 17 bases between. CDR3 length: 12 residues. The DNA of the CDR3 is TGTGCCAGCAGCCAGGGAGGGTTGGGGACTTTCTTT. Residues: CASSQGGLGTFF.

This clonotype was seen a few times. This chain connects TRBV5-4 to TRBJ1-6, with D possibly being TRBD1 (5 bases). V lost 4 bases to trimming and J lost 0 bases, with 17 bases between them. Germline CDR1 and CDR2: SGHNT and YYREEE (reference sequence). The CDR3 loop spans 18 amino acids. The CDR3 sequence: CASSPEGAGSSYNSPLHF. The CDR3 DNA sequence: TGTGCCAGCAGCCCGGAAGGGGCAGGGAGCTCCTATAATTCACCCCTCCACTTT.

The CDR3 DNA reads as TGTGCCTGGAGTAGTACTAGCGGGACTCCTCTCGAGCAGTACTTC. This codes for CAWSSTSGTPLEQYF. The V and J genes are TRBV30 and TRBJ2-7; 10 positions agree with TRBD2. Unmatched junction bases numbered 10, after V lost 2 bases and J lost 6 bases. The V gene's germline CDR1 is GTSNPN and CDR2 SVGIG (reference sequence). The CDR3 loop spans 15 amino acids.

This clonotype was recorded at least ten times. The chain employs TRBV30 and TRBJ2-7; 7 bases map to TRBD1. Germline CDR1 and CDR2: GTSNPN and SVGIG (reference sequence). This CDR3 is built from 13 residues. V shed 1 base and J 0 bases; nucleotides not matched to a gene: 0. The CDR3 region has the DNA TGTGCCTGGAGTGGGGACAGCTCCTACGAGCAGTACTTC. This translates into CAWSGDSSYEQYF. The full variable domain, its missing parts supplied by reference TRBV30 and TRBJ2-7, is SQTIHQWPATLVQPVGSPLSLECTVEGTSNPNLYWYRQAAGRGLQLLFYSVGIGQISSEVPQNLSASRPQDRQFILSSKKLLLSDSGFYLCAWSGDSSYEQYFGPGTRLTVT.

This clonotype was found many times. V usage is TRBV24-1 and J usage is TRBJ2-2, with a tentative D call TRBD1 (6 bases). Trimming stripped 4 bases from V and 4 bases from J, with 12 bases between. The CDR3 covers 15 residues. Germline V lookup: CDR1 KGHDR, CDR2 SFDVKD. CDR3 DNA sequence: TGTGCCACCAGTGAACGGACAGTCAGCACCGGGGAGCTGTTTTTT. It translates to CATSERTVSTGELFF.

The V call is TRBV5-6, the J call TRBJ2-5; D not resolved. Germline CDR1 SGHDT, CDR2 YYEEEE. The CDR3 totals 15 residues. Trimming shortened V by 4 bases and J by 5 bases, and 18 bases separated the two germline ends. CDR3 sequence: CASSTQRQKGETQYF. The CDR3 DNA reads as TGTGCCAGCAGCACCCAGAGACAAAAAGGGGAGACCCAGTACTTC.

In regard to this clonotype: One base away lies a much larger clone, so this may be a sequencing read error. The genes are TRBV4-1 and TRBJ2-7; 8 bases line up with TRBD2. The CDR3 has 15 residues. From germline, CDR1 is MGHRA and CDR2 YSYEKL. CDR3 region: CASSPFPGGTYELYF. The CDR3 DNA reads TGCGCCAGCAGCCCCTTCCCGGGGGGGACCTACGAGCTGTACTTC.

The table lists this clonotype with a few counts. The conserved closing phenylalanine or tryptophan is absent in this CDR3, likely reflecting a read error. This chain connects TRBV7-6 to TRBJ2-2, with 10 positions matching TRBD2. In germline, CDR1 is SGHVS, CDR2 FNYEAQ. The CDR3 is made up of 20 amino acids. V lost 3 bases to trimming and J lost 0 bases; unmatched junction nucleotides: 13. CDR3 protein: CASSFGLLAGYVANTGELFL. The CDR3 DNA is TGTGCCAGCAGCTTTGGATTACTAGCGGGATACGTCGCGAACACCGGGGAGCTGTTTTTA.

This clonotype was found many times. CDR3 protein: CASSVERPTDTQYF. For the CDR3, the DNA is TGTGCCAGCAGCGTAGAGAGGCCGACAGATACGCAGTATTTT. The V and J genes are TRBV9 and TRBJ2-3; D gene uncertain. Germline CDR1 SGDLS, CDR2 YYNGEE. This CDR3 is built from 14 residues. V dropped 0 bases and J dropped 3 bases, with 8 bases sitting between them.

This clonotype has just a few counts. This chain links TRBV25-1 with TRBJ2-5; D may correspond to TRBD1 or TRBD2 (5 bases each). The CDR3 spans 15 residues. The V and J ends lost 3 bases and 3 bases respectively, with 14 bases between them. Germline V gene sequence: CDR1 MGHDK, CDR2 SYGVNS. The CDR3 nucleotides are TGTGCCAGCAGTGATGGGGCTTTGGGGGAAGAGACCCAGTACTTC. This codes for CASSDGALGEETQYF.

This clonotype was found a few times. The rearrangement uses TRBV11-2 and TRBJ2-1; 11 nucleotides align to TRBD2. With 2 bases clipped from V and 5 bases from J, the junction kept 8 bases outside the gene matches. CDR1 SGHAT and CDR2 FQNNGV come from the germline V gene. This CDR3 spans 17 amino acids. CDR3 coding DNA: TGTGCCAGCAGCTTATTCTTGGGACTAGCGGAACACAATGAGCAGTTCTTC. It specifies CASSLFLGLAEHNEQFF.

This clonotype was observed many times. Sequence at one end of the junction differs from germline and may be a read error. DNA for the CDR3: TGTGCCAGCAGCTTAGCGCGAGATGAGCAGTTCTTC. This sequence encodes CASSLARDEQFF. The chain joins TRBV12-3 or TRBV12-4 to TRBJ2-1, with a tentative D call TRBD2 (5 bases). This CDR3 has 12 residues.

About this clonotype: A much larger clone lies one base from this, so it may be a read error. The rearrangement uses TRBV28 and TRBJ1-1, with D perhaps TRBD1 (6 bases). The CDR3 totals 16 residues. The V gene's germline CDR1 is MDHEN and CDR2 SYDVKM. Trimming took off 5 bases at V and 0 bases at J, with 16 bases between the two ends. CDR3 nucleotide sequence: TGTGCCAGCAGTCCACCCCTTCACAGGGTGAACACTGAAGCTTTCTTT. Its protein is CASSPPLHRVNTEAFF.